This T cell receptor (beta chain) was identified during a study of CD8 T cells in ankylosing spondylitis. Regarding the study as a whole: As for the disease-linked clones, they showed a CD8+ phenotype and occurred at relatively low frequencies in peripheral blood. Apparently characteristic of ankylosing spondylitis blood was a TCR beta motif (eight highly homologous variants).

CDR3 length: 13 amino acids. Germline V gene sequence: CDR1 SEHNR, CDR2 FQNEAQ (reference sequence). Trimming cost V 4 bases and J 4 bases, with 11 bases left between them. From the 5' RACE reads, TCRdb called clonotypes with MiXCR, one entry per CDR3 protein. In the table there are almost 250,000 distinct CDR3 sequences, 30% to 40% of which are singletons. As concerns this clonotype: The antigen is undetermined.

The receptor was isolated from a male donor with ankylosing spondylitis or in good health (not recorded which). Specimen: blood, either unsorted or a sorted T cell fraction (not recorded which). The genes are TRBV7-9 and TRBJ2-7; D possibly corresponds to TRBD2 (6 bases). The CDR3 protein is CASSSRGKYEQYF. CDR3 DNA sequence: TGTGCCAGCAGCTCCCGCGGGAAATACGAGCAGTACTTC.